The entry that follows covers one T cell receptor (beta chain) sequence. The antigen remains undetermined. The data belong to a study of resident and recirculating memory T cells in vitiligo. Overall study: Samples were epidermis from two lesional and two nonlesional sites, plus PBMCs. The study's findings and limits: Non-conserved TCRs across sites and patients suggested distinct clones per lesion. Vitiligo lesions lacked a unique dominant clone, and clonality varied.

Libraries were prepared by immunoSEQ multiplex PCR; TCRdb keeps only in-frame clonotypes and omits some of them. The repertoire includes approximately 69,000 clones, 90% to 95% of them detected once, and more than 4% sits in the top ten. Anyone treated within the previous three months was excluded. J gave up 4 bases and V 8 bases, and 9 bases lay outside the gene matches. The CDR3 totals 14 residues. Per the germline V gene, CDR1 is SNHLY and CDR2 is FYNNEI. The specimen sequenced was blood. The rearrangement uses TRBV2 and TRBJ1-2; 8 bases are a match to TRBD1. The sequence derives from a male donor with vitiligo. CDR3 sequence reads: CASVRQGAGYGYTF. In nucleotides, the CDR3 is TGTGCCAGCGTACGCCAGGGGGCTGGCTATGGCTACACCTTC.